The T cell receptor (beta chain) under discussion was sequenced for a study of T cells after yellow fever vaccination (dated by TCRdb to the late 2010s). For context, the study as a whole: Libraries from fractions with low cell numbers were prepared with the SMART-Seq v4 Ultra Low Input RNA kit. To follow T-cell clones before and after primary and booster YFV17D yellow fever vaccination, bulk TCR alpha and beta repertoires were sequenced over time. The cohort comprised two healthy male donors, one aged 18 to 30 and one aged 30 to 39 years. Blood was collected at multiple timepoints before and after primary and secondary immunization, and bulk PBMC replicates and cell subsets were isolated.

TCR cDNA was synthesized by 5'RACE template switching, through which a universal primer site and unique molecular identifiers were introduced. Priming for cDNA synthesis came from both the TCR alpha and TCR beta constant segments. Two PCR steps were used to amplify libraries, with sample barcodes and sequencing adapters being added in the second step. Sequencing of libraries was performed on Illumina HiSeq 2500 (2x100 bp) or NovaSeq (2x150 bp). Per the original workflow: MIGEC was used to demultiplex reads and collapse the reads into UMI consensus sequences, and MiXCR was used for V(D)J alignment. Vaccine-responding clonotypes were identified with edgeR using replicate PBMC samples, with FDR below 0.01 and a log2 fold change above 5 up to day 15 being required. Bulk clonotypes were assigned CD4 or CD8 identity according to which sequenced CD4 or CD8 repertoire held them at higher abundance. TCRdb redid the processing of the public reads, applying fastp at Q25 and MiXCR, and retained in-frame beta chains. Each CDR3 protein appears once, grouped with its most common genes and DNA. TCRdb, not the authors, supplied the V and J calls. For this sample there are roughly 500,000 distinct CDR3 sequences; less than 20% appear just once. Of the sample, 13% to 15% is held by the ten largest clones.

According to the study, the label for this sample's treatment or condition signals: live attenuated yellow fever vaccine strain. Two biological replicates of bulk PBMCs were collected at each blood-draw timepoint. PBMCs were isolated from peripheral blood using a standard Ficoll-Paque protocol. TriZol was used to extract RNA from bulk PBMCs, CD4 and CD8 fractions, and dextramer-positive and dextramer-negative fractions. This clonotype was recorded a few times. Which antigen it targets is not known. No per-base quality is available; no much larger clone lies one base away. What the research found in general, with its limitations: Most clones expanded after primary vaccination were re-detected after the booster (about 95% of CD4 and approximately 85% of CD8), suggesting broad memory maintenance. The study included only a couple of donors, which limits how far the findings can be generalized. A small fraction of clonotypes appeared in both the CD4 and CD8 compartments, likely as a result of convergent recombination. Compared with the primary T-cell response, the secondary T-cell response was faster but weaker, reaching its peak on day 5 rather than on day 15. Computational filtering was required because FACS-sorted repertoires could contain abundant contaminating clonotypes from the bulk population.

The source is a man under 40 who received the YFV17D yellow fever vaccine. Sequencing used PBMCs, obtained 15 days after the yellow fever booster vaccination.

The nucleotide sequence is TGTGCCACCAGTGGAGGAGGCGCGAACACCGGGGAGCTGTTTTTT. This is translated as CATSGGGANTGELFF. The rearranged chain carries TRBV24-1 and TRBJ2-2; TRBD2 could be the D gene, as 5 bases match. V and J lose 5 bases and 0 bases, and a span of 9 bases separates them. The germline V gene supplies CDR1 KGHDR and CDR2 SFDVKD. Including cysteine and phenylalanine, the CDR3 has 15 amino acids. Only the CDR3 DNA is retained, 45 bases long and in frame from the first base.